This is a list of T cell receptor beta chains from one sample in a study of blood T cell repertoires in COVID-19. Here immunoSEQ multiplex PCR was the method, and the copy in TCRdb shows in-frame clones only, minus some. In the table there are around 63,000 clones, around 67% of which are singletons. Sequenced: peripheral blood. Receptors were obtained from a woman in her 50s with active or convalescent COVID-19. The CDR3 runs from the conserved cysteine through the conserved F or W. A D gene is named only where the DNA matches it firmly. Clone size is given for some rows only: seen once, a few or many times, or a class if the clone is expanded.

D	V	size	J	DNA	CDR3
TRBD2	TRBV7-2	NA	TRBJ2-3	TGTGCCAGCAGCCCGGGACTAGCGACAGATACGCAGTATTTT	CASSPGLATDTQYF
TRBD1	TRBV7-9	NA	TRBJ1-4	TGTGCCAGCAGCTCGGGACAGCCAAATAATGAAAAACTGTTTTTT	CASSSGQPNNEKLFF
NA	TRBV28	NA	TRBJ2-7	TGTGCCAGCAGTTCCGGACAGTACCCCTACGAGCAGTACTTC	CASSSGQYPYEQYF
NA	TRBV2	NA	TRBJ2-3	TGTGCCAGCAGCGGGACTCGGGTAGGAGATACGCAGTATTTT	CASSGTRVGDTQYF
NA	TRBV5-5	NA	TRBJ2-1	TGTGCCAGCAGCCTCCCCTCGGCGAGGGAGCAGTTCTTC	CASSLPSAREQFF
TRBD1	TRBV9	few	TRBJ1-3	TGTGCCAGCAGCGCCCTGCCGACAGGGTCCTCTGGAAACACCATATATTTT	CASSALPTGSSGNTIYF
NA	TRBV27	NA	TRBJ1-2	TGTGCCAGCAGTCCGGTAGGCGGGGTGGGCTATGGCTACACCTTC	CASSPVGGVGYGYTF
NA	TRBV9	NA	TRBJ2-1	TGTGCCAGCAGCGTAGATAGGGGCGCTTACAATGAGCAGTTCTTC	CASSVDRGAYNEQFF
NA	TRBV3-1/TRBV3-2	NA	TRBJ2-3	TGTGCCAGCAGCCAAGAACAGGGCCGCACAGATACGCAGTATTTT	CASSQEQGRTDTQYF
NA	TRBV18	NA	TRBJ2-2	TGTGCCAGCTCCAGTTCCGATAACACCGGGGAGCTGTTTTTT	CASSSSDNTGELFF
TRBD1	TRBV19	NA	TRBJ1-2	TGTGCCAGTACCCTTGTTGGGACAGGATATGGCTACACCTTC	CASTLVGTGYGYTF
TRBD1	TRBV11-2	NA	TRBJ2-7	TGTGCCAGCAGCTCCGGGACAGGGGGGATGTACGAGCAGTACTTC	CASSSGTGGMYEQYF
NA	TRBV7-2	few	TRBJ2-1	TGTGCCAGCAGCGCCGGGGGTCTAAATCCCAATGAGCAGTTCTTC	CASSAGGLNPNEQFF
NA	TRBV5-1	NA	TRBJ1-1	TGCGCCAGCAGCTTGGGGGTTCGGGGGACTGAAGCTTTCTTT	CASSLGVRGTEAFF
NA	TRBV7-2	NA	TRBJ2-7	TGTGCCAGCAGCTTAGACGGGGGTCTCTCCTACGAGCAGTACTTC	CASSLDGGLSYEQYF
NA	TRBV28	NA	TRBJ2-7	TGTGCCAGCAGGCCGACAACCTACGAGCAGTACTTC	CASRPTTYEQYF
NA	TRBV5-8	NA	TRBJ2-3	TGTGCCAGCAGCTTCGGCAGGGGCAAGTCAGATACGCAGTATTTT	CASSFGRGKSDTQYF
NA	TRBV21-1	NA	TRBJ2-3	TGTGCCAGCAGCAAAGCGCTTTCCAGGGGGCGAGACACAGATACGCAGTATTTT	CASSKALSRGRDTDTQYF
NA	TRBV27	NA	TRBJ1-1	TGTGCCAGCAGTAGTCAGGGGACGAACACTGAAGCTTTCTTT	CASSSQGTNTEAFF
NA	TRBV18	NA	TRBJ2-3	TGTGCCAGCTCACCAAGTTGGCAGAGCACAGATACGCAGTATTTT	CASSPSWQSTDTQYF
TRBD2	TRBV5-1	NA	TRBJ2-1	TGCGCCAGCAGCGGAGGGAGGGGACTAATGTCGGTTGAGCAGTTCTTC	CASSGGRGLMSVEQFF
TRBD1	TRBV27	NA	TRBJ1-3	TGTGCCAGCAGTTCCTACAGGGGAGGCGTGGGAAACACCATATATTTT	CASSSYRGGVGNTIYF
NA	TRBV18	few	TRBJ1-2	TGTGCCAGCTCACCACCCCGGGAATCCTATGGCTACACCTTC	CASSPPRESYGYTF
TRBD1	TRBV25-1	NA	TRBJ2-1	TGTGCCAGCAGTGGACAGGGGGCCCCCTACAATGAGCAGTTCTTC	CASSGQGAPYNEQFF
TRBD1	TRBV6-5	NA	TRBJ1-6	TGTGCCAGCAGGCGACAGGGGGGTTCACCCCTCCACTTT	CASRRQGGSPLHF
NA	TRBV10-2	NA	TRBJ1-2	TGCGCCAGCAGTGAGGCGGACTATGGCTACACCTTC	CASSEADYGYTF
NA	TRBV29-1	once	TRBJ1-1	TGCAGCGTCATACCGACAGGTCTGAACACTGAAGCTTTCTTT	CSVIPTGLNTEAFF
TRBD2	TRBV6-1	NA	TRBJ2-2	TGTGCCAGCAGTGAACTAGCGGGAGGGGTGACCGGGGAGCTGTTTTTT	CASSELAGGVTGELFF
TRBD2	TRBV4-1	NA	TRBJ2-1	TGCGCCAGCAGCGATCTAGCGGGAGGGTACAATGAGCAGTTCTTC	CASSDLAGGYNEQFF
NA	TRBV9	NA	TRBJ1-3	TGTGCCAGCAGCGTGGGCACTCCTCAGGGAAACACCATATATTTT	CASSVGTPQGNTIYF
TRBD2	TRBV7-8	NA	TRBJ2-7	TGTGCCAGCAGCTTTGCTAGCGGGAGCTACGAGCAGTACTTC	CASSFASGSYEQYF
NA	TRBV5-1	once	TRBJ2-2	TGCGCCAGCAGCGACGGACTGACCGGGGAGCTGTTTTTT	CASSDGLTGELFF
NA	TRBV18	NA	TRBJ1-1	TGTGCCAGCTCACCGGGACACCTGAACACTGAAGCTTTCTTT	CASSPGHLNTEAFF
NA	TRBV19	once	TRBJ2-1	TGTGCCAGTGGAGACAGAACCAGGTACAATGAGCAGTTCTTC	CASGDRTRYNEQFF
TRBD1	TRBV4-1	NA	TRBJ2-2	TGCGCCAGCAGCCGTACCGGGACAGGGGGCGCATGGAACACCGGGGAGCTGTTTTTT	CASSRTGTGGAWNTGELFF
TRBD2	TRBV3-1/TRBV3-2	NA	TRBJ2-1	TGTGCCAGCAGCCCGGGACTAGCGGGAGGGGAGCAGTTCTTC	CASSPGLAGGEQFF